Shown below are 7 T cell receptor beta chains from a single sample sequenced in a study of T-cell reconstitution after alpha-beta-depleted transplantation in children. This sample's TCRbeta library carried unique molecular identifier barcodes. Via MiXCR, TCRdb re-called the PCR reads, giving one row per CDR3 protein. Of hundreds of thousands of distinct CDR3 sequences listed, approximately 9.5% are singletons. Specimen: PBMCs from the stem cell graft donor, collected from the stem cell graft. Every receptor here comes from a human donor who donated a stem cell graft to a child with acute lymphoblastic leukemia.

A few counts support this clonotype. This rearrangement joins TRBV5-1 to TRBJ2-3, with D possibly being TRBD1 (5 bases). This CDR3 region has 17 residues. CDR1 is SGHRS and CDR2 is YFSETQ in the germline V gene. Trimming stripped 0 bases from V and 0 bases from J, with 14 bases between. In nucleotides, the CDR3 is TGCGCCAGCAGCTTGGGCGAAGGGGCCCTTAGCACAGATACGCAGTATTTT. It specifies CASSLGEGALSTDTQYF.

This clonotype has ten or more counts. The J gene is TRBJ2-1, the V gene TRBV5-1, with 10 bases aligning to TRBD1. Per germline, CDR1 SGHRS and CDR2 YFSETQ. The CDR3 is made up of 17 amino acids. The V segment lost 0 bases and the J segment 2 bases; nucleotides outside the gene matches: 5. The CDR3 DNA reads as TGCGCCAGCAGCTTGGGTTTTGGGACAGGGGCCTACAATGAGCAGTTCTTC. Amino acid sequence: CASSLGFGTGAYNEQFF.

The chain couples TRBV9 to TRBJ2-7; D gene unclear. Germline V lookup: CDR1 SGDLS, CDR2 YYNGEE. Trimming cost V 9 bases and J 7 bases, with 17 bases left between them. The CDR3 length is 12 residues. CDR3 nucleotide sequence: TGTGCCACATCCCGGTCCCTGGTGGAGCAGTACTTC. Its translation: CATSRSLVEQYF. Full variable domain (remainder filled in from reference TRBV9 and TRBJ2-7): DSGVTQTPKHLITATGQRVTLRCSPRSGDLSVYWYQQSLDQGLQFLIQYYNGEERAKGNILERFSAQQFPDLHSELNLSSLELGDSALYFCATSRSLVEQYFGPGTRLTVT.

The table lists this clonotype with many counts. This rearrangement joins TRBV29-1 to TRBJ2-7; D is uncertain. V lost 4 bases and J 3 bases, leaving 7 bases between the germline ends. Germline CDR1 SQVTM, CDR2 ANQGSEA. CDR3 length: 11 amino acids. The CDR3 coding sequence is TGCAGCGTTGCTGAATACTACGAGCAGTACTTC. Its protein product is CSVAEYYEQYF.

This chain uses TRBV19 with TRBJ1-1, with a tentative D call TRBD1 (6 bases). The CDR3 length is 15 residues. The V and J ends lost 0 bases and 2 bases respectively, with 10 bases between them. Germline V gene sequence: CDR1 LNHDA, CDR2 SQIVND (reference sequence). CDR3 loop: CASSIDEGQNTEAFF. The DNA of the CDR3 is TGTGCCAGTAGTATAGATGAGGGACAAAACACTGAAGCTTTCTTT.

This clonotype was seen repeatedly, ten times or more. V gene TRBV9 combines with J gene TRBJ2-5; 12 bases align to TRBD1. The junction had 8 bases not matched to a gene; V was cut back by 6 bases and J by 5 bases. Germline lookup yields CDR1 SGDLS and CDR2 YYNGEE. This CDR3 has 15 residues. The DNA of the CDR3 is TGTGCCAGCACCCTGGGACAGGGGGCTTTCGAGACCCAGTACTTC. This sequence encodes CASTLGQGAFETQYF.

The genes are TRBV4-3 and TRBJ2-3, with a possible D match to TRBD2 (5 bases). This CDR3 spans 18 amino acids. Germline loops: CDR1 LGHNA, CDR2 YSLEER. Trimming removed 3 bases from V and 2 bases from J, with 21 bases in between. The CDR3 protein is CASSHAPGGHRATDTQYF. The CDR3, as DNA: TGCGCCAGCAGCCACGCGCCCGGCGGGCACAGAGCCACAGATACGCAGTATTTT.